Many counts were recorded for the clone carrying this T cell receptor (beta chain). The source of the sample is a study of neurological immune-mediated disorders. As for the cDNA, it was generated by 5'RACE with 10-nucleotide random UMIs. TCRdb reprocessed the 5' RACE reads with MiXCR, giving one entry per CDR3 protein. The data hold approximately 45,000 distinct CDR3 sequences, with approximately 13% observed a single time. As for time point: longitudinal time-point 3. The source is a man under 40 in good health. Specimen: PBMCs.

DNA for the CDR3: TGTGCCAGCAGCCAAGATCCCTGGGGCGGGAGTTTCACAGATACGCAGTATTTT. It encodes CASSQDPWGGSFTDTQYF. The rearrangement links TRBV14 to TRBJ2-3; 7 bases match TRBD2. The CDR3 extends over 18 amino acids. V was pared by 0 bases and J by 2 bases, with 11 bases of the junction left unmatched. Per the germline V gene, CDR1 is SGHDN and CDR2 is FVKESK. Together with reference TRBV14 and TRBJ2-3, the CDR3 gives the full variable domain: EAGVTQFPSHSVIEKGQTVTLRCDPISGHDNLYWYRRVMGKEIKFLLHFVKESKQDESGMPNNRFLAERTGGTYSTLKVQPAELEDSGVYFCASSQDPWGGSFTDTQYFGPGTRLTVL.